Listed below are T cell receptor beta chains from one sample, sequenced in a study of blood T cell repertoires in COVID-19. Libraries were prepared by immunoSEQ multiplex PCR; TCRdb keeps only in-frame clonotypes and omits some of them. The repertoire includes 150,000 to 200,000 clones, approximately 80% of them detected once, and 11% sits in the top ten. Sequencing was performed on PBMCs or T cells enriched from blood (not recorded which). The receptors come from a man in his fifties or sixties who had recovered from COVID-19. The CDR3 runs from the conserved cysteine through the conserved F or W. D genes are given only for firm matches. A clone size is listed for some rows: how often the clone was seen (once, few, many), or a class if it is expanded.

clone size | J gene | D gene | V gene | CDR3 protein | CDR3 DNA
. | TRBJ2-1 | . | TRBV6-5 | CASSSVYNEQFF | TGTGCCAGCAGTTCCGTTTACAATGAGCAGTTCTTC
. | TRBJ1-5 | . | TRBV7-2 | CASSLGGPNQPQHF | TGTGCCAGCAGCTTGGGGGGGCCCAATCAGCCCCAGCATTTT
. | TRBJ1-6 | TRBD1 | TRBV30 | CAWIQRDRSFYNSPLHF | TGTGCCTGGATACAACGGGACAGATCTTTCTATAATTCACCCCTCCACTTT
. | TRBJ2-1 | TRBD2 | TRBV27 | CASTTRGTSGWISGNEQFF | TGTGCCAGCACCACACGGGGGACTAGCGGGTGGATCTCGGGAAATGAGCAGTTCTTC
. | TRBJ1-2 | TRBD1 | TRBV19 | CASRPMDRAYGYTF | TGTGCCAGTAGGCCGATGGACAGGGCATATGGCTACACCTTC
. | TRBJ2-5 | . | TRBV28 | CASSFAQGRGWETQYF | TGTGCCAGCAGTTTCGCGCAGGGTAGGGGTTGGGAGACCCAGTACTTC
. | TRBJ1-2 | TRBD1 | TRBV3-1/TRBV3-2 | CASSQGTGGVASGYTF | TGTGCCAGCAGCCAAGGTACAGGGGGAGTAGCGAGTGGCTACACCTTC
. | TRBJ1-1 | TRBD1 | TRBV5-6 | CASSLVWSGGSNTEAFF | TGTGCCAGCAGCTTGGTATGGTCAGGGGGATCGAACACTGAAGCTTTCTTT
once | TRBJ2-2 | TRBD1 | TRBV19 | CASSIRQGASTGELFF | TGTGCCAGTAGTATACGACAGGGGGCAAGCACCGGGGAGCTGTTTTTT
. | TRBJ2-1 | TRBD1 | TRBV30 | CAWRRDRASYNEQFF | TGTGCCTGGAGGCGGGACAGGGCTTCCTACAATGAGCAGTTCTTC
. | TRBJ2-7 | . | TRBV11-2 | CASSSVEEQYF | TGTGCCAGCAGCTCCGTAGAAGAGCAGTACTTC
. | TRBJ2-7 | . | TRBV28 | CASSLGFTVEQYF | TGTGCCAGCAGTTTGGGCTTTACGGTCGAGCAGTACTTC
once | TRBJ2-2 | . | TRBV6-5 | CASIRRRGTGELFF | TGTGCCAGCATTAGGCGGAGGGGCACCGGGGAGCTGTTTTTT
. | TRBJ2-1 | . | TRBV9 | CASAQGGEQFF | TGTGCCAGCGCGCAAGGAGGGGAGCAGTTCTTC
. | TRBJ1-4 | TRBD1 | TRBV9 | CASSVSGQGWTNEKLFF | TGTGCCAGCAGCGTATCGGGACAGGGGTGGACTAATGAAAAACTGTTTTTT
few | TRBJ2-4 | . | TRBV7-9 | CASSFSGEDIQYF | TGTGCCAGCAGCTTCTCGGGGGAGGACATTCAGTACTTC
once | TRBJ1-1 | . | TRBV28 | CASSLAGVGNTEAFF | TGTGCCAGCAGCTTAGCCGGGGTCGGAAACACTGAAGCTTTCTTT
. | TRBJ1-4 | TRBD1 | TRBV19 | CASSIGTGANEKLFF | TGTGCCAGTAGTATCGGGACAGGGGCGAATGAAAAACTGTTTTTT
. | TRBJ2-6 | TRBD1 | TRBV28 | CASSFRSPGTGRWGANVLTF | TGTGCCAGCAGTTTCCGGTCCCCCGGGACAGGGCGTTGGGGGGCCAACGTCCTGACTTTC
. | TRBJ1-1 | . | TRBV9 | CASGGSNTEAFF | TGTGCCAGCGGGGGGTCAAACACTGAAGCTTTCTTT
. | TRBJ1-4 | . | TRBV5-4 | CASSQRGGRGEKLFF | TGTGCCAGCAGCCAAAGAGGGGGACGTGGTGAAAAACTGTTTTTT
. | TRBJ2-7 | . | TRBV7-7 | CASGTTGSLLQYF | TGTGCTAGCGGAACGACAGGTTCTCTCCTGCAGTACTTC
. | TRBJ1-4 | . | TRBV7-9 | CASSLGGSNEKLFF | TGTGCCAGCAGCTTAGGAGGGAGTAATGAAAAACTGTTTTTT
. | TRBJ2-1 | . | TRBV4-1 | CASSKGDNPARTYNEQFF | TGCGCCAGCAGCAAAGGGGACAACCCAGCTCGGACCTACAATGAGCAGTTCTTC
. | TRBJ2-7 | TRBD1 | TRBV10-1 | CASSESGTGAISYEQYF | TGCGCCAGCAGTGAGTCCGGGACAGGGGCCATCTCCTACGAGCAGTACTTC
. | TRBJ2-7 | . | TRBV10-2 | CASSVLPTYEQYF | TGCGCCAGCAGTGTTCTACCTACCTACGAGCAGTACTTC
. | TRBJ1-2 | . | TRBV19 | CASSFQYGYTF | TGTGCCAGTAGTTTTCAGTATGGCTACACCTTC
. | TRBJ2-5 | TRBD2 | TRBV5-4 | CASSLLAGGQETQYF | TGTGCCAGCAGCTTGCTAGCGGGAGGGCAAGAGACCCAGTACTTC